A selection of T cell receptor beta chains follows, all from one sample in a study of CD8+ T cells in alopecia areata. Method: immunoSEQ multiplex PCR; TCRdb's copy keeps in-frame clones and lacks some. The table lists a few hundred thousand clones, 35% to 40% of them singletons. The sample here was CD4+ T cells sorted from blood, taken at roughly week 30, from a patient treated with tofacitinib. The receptors originated from a human donor with alopecia areata. Both conserved end residues are part of each CDR3. The D gene is left open where the match is weak. Size is omitted from some rows. Given values are once, few, many or a class for expanded clones.

>TRBV6-6|few|.|TRBJ1-5
CASRGSLLSQGRAQHF
TGTGCCAGCAGAGGATCCCTATTGTCCCAGGGAAGGGCCCAGCATTTT
>TRBV7-9|.|.|TRBJ2-7
CASSLEGDSAEQYF
TGTGCCAGCAGCTTAGAAGGAGATTCGGCGGAGCAGTACTTC
>TRBV4-1|few|TRBD1|TRBJ2-2
CASSQGQLNTGELFF
TGCGCCAGCAGCCAGGGACAGCTGAACACCGGGGAGCTGTTTTTT
>TRBV5-1|few|.|TRBJ2-2
CASSLVEVNTGELFF
TGCGCCAGCAGCTTGGTGGAAGTTAACACCGGGGAGCTGTTTTTT
>TRBV30|few|.|TRBJ1-2
CAWSDLLRSGGYTF
TGTGCCTGGAGTGATCTTTTGAGGTCGGGGGGCTACACCTTC
>TRBV6-5|.|TRBD2|TRBJ2-1
CASRGAGGLNNEQFF
TGTGCCAGCAGAGGAGCGGGGGGGCTGAACAATGAGCAGTTCTTC
>TRBV2|many|TRBD2|TRBJ2-1
CASSEVRLAVYNEQFF
TGTGCCAGCAGTGAAGTACGACTAGCGGTTTACAATGAGCAGTTCTTC
>TRBV7-6|.|.|TRBJ1-2
CASSSQQGVNYGYTF
TGTGCCAGCAGCTCCCAACAGGGAGTTAATTATGGCTACACCTTC
>TRBV7-2|.|.|TRBJ1-5
CASSLGQGVRVVNQPQHF
TGTGCCAGCAGCTTAGGGCAGGGAGTAAGGGTTGTCAATCAGCCCCAGCATTTT
>TRBV6-1|few|.|TRBJ2-3
CASSDRSSTDTQYF
TGTGCCAGCAGCGACAGGTCTAGCACAGATACGCAGTATTTT
>TRBV10-2|few|TRBD1|TRBJ1-2
CASKGATDYGYTF
TGCGCCAGCAAGGGGGCTACGGACTATGGCTACACCTTC
>TRBV9|.|.|TRBJ2-7
CASSAGLPNEQYF
TGTGCCAGCAGCGCGGGACTCCCAAACGAGCAGTACTTC
>TRBV15|.|.|TRBJ2-5
CATSREGQHQETQYF
TGTGCCACCAGCAGAGAGGGGCAGCACCAAGAGACCCAGTACTTC
>TRBV9|.|TRBD1|TRBJ2-2
CASKTGATNTGELFF
TGTGCCAGTAAAACAGGGGCCACGAACACCGGGGAGCTGTTTTTT
>TRBV7-8|few|TRBD1|TRBJ1-3
CASSSGTAVNTIYF
TGTGCCAGCAGCTCGGGGACAGCTGTAAACACCATATATTTT
>TRBV10-3|.|TRBD1|TRBJ2-1
CAINERGQGDEQFF
TGTGCCATCAATGAGAGAGGACAGGGTGATGAGCAGTTCTTC
>TRBV29-1|few|TRBD2|TRBJ2-7
CSVRGLAGVYEQYF
TGCAGCGTCCGCGGACTAGCGGGAGTCTACGAGCAGTACTTC
>TRBV15|.|.|TRBJ1-1
CATSRDRTGTEAFF
TGTGCCACCAGCAGAGATCGAACCGGGACTGAAGCTTTCTTT
>TRBV27|.|.|TRBJ2-4
CASGLHPTLAKNIQYF
TGTGCCAGCGGTCTTCACCCCACCTTAGCCAAAAACATTCAGTACTTC
>TRBV5-1|few|.|TRBJ2-3
CASSAGTSSTDTQYF
TGCGCCAGCAGCGCCGGGACGTCTAGCACAGATACGCAGTATTTT
>TRBV12-5|few|.|TRBJ1-1
CASGMDVGEAFF
TGTGCTAGTGGTATGGATGTGGGTGAAGCTTTCTTT
>TRBV5-1|few|.|TRBJ1-4
CASSFGQPATNEKLFF
TGCGCCAGCAGCTTCGGCCAGCCCGCAACTAATGAAAAACTGTTTTTT